Below are 26 T cell receptor beta chains sequenced from a single sample in a study of T cell responses to AZD1222 COVID-19 vaccine. TCRdb's table, derived via immunoSEQ multiplex PCR, lists solely in-frame clones and lacks some. This table has some 150,000 clones, roughly 90% appearing once. The specimen comprised peripheral blood, sampled 28 days after the second AZD1222 dose. All receptors derive from an adult who received the AZD1222 COVID-19 vaccine.

This clone was picked up one time. The chain is built from TRBV13 and TRBJ2-5; the D is unclear. V dropped 4 bases and J dropped 3 bases, with 3 bases sitting between them. Germline CDR1 is PRHDT and CDR2 is FYEKMQ (reference sequence). There are 11 residues in the CDR3. This chain's CDR3 is CASSWKETQYF. The CDR3 region has the DNA TGTGCCAGCAGCTGGAAAGAGACCCAGTACTTC.

This chain uses TRBV7-9 with TRBJ1-4; D may be TRBD1 (5 bases). CDR1 SEHNR and CDR2 FQNEAQ come from the germline V gene (reference sequence). The V gene lost 2 bases and the J gene lost 8 bases, with 15 bases spanning the gap. This CDR3 contains 15 residues. CDR3 protein: CASSLWARGEEKLFF. The CDR3 nucleotides read TGTGCCAGCAGCTTATGGGCAAGGGGTGAGGAAAAACTGTTTTTT.

The gene calls are TRBV27 and TRBJ2-1; no firm D call. In germline, CDR1 is MNHEY, CDR2 SMNVEV (reference sequence). The CDR3 is 15 amino acids. Trimming pared 8 bases from V and 0 bases from J, leaving 14 bases between. The CDR3 loop is CASGPESSSYNEQFF. Here the CDR3 DNA reads TGTGCCAGCGGCCCGGAGTCTAGCTCCTACAATGAGCAGTTCTTC.

The J gene is TRBJ1-3, the V gene TRBV29-1; D unclear. V lost 7 bases and J lost 0, with 10 bases in between. This CDR3 is built from 13 residues. Germline CDR1 is SQVTM and CDR2 is ANQGSEA. CDR3 amino acids: CSASKASGNTIYF. The CDR3 region has the DNA TGCAGCGCCAGTAAAGCCTCTGGAAACACCATATATTTT.

The chain combines TRBV11-2 with TRBJ1-6; D unclear. Between the trimmed V and J ends, which lost 2 bases and 3 bases, there was a span of 11 bases. The CDR3 covers 16 residues. The V gene's germline CDR1 is SGHAT and CDR2 FQNNGV. The CDR3 reads CASSLSAENYNSPLHF. The CDR3 DNA sequence: TGTGCCAGCAGCTTATCTGCGGAAAACTATAATTCACCCCTCCACTTT.

V usage is TRBV6-5 and J usage is TRBJ1-5; 8 nucleotides align to TRBD1. This CDR3 has 15 amino acids. The V gene end was trimmed by 7 bases and the J gene end by 2 bases; junction bases not matched to a gene: 7. In germline, CDR1 is MNHEY, CDR2 SVGAGI. CDR3 DNA sequence: TGTGCCAGCAAAGGACAGGGTTGGGGCAATCAGCCCCAGCATTTT. Amino acid sequence: CASKGQGWGNQPQHF.

The CDR3 bases are TGTGCCAGCAGTCTCTCATCCGCGGGAGTGAGCGAGCAGTACTTC. Its protein product is CASSLSSAGVSEQYF. This chain uses TRBV28 with TRBJ2-7; TRBD2 matches 7 bases. The CDR3 has 15 residues. V lost 5 bases to trimming and J lost 6 bases; unmatched junction nucleotides: 13. CDR1 is MDHEN, CDR2 SYDVKM, per germline.

This rearrangement joins TRBV15 to TRBJ1-2, with TRBD1 identical over 7 bases. CDR3 length: 14 residues. The J segment lost 4 bases and the V segment lost 7 bases, leaving 9 bases of the junction unmatched. Germline-derived CDR1 and CDR2 are LNHNV and YYDKDF (reference sequence). CDR3 region: CATTRSGTAYGYTF. For the CDR3, the DNA is TGTGCCACCACGCGATCCGGGACAGCCTATGGCTACACCTTC.

The CDR3 sequence is CASSFRLAGAHEQYF. CDR3 nucleotide sequence: TGTGCCAGCAGTTTCCGACTAGCGGGAGCCCACGAGCAGTACTTC. The V gene is TRBV6-5, the J gene TRBJ2-7; 12 nucleotides match TRBD2. CDR3 size: 15 residues. V was clipped by 4 bases and J by 5 bases; unmatched bases: 6. CDR1 and CDR2 (germline): MNHEY, SVGAGI.

This chain links TRBV28 with TRBJ1-2, with D maybe TRBD1 (6 bases). Germline lookup yields CDR1 MDHEN and CDR2 SYDVKM. V was shortened by 4 bases and J by 6 bases, with 12 bases between the two germline ends. The CDR3 length is 13 residues. CDR3 residues: CASSWGAGNGYTF. The DNA for the CDR3 is TGTGCCAGCAGTTGGGGGGCGGGGAATGGCTACACCTTC.

The chain combines TRBV19 with TRBJ1-3; TRBD1 aligns across 7 bases. Germline V gene data show CDR1 as LNHDA and CDR2 as SQIVND (reference sequence). The CDR3 consists of 14 residues. V trimming: 6 bases; J trimming: 3 bases; junction bases outside the gene matches: 5. This chain's CDR3 is CASRSRGLGNTIYF. The CDR3 nucleotides read TGTGCCAGTAGATCGAGGGGGCTTGGAAACACCATATATTTT. Filled out from reference TRBV19 and TRBJ1-3, the complete variable domain reads DGGITQSPKYLFRKEGQNVTLSCEQNLNHDAMYWYRQDPGQGLRLIYYSQIVNDFQKGDIAEGYSVSREKKESFPLTVTSAQKNPTAFYLCASRSRGLGNTIYFGEGSWLTVV.

The chain is built from TRBV18 and TRBJ1-5; 10 nucleotides match TRBD1. V shed 3 bases, J shed 1 base, and the junction held 12 bases outside the gene matches. The germline gives CDR1 KGHSH, CDR2 LQKENI. The CDR3 is 19 residues long. CDR3: CASSPRDRGALSSNQPQHF. CDR3 DNA: TGTGCCAGCTCACCCAGGGACAGGGGCGCCCTTTCGAGCAATCAGCCCCAGCATTTT.

The V gene is TRBV7-9, the J gene TRBJ1-4, with 9 bases that match TRBD1. The CDR3 runs to 15 residues. CDR1 is SEHNR, CDR2 FQNEAQ, per germline (reference sequence). V lost 5 bases and J lost 4; bases outside the gene matches: 5. CDR3 sequence (DNA): TGTGCCAGCAGCATAGGGACAGGGAGTAATGAAAAACTGTTTTTT. Protein product: CASSIGTGSNEKLFF. The entire variable domain, with the rest obtained from reference TRBV7-9 and TRBJ1-4, is as follows: DTGVSQNPRHKITKRGQNVTFRCDPISEHNRLYWYRQTLGQGPEFLTYFQNEAQLEKSRLLSDRFSAERPKGSFSTLEIQRTEQGDSAMYLCASSIGTGSNEKLFFGSGTQLSVL.

This clone came up once. The J gene is TRBJ1-5, the V gene TRBV7-8; tentative D call: TRBD1 (6 bases). The CDR3 runs to 19 residues. Germline lookup yields CDR1 SGHVS and CDR2 FQNEAQ. V lost 1 base to trimming and J lost 0 bases, with 19 bases between them. The CDR3 bases are TGTGCCAGCAGCTTAGGCGGGGGGCGGTTACTTTATAGCAATCAGCCCCAGCATTTT. Protein sequence: CASSLGGGRLLYSNQPQHF.

Notes on this clone: A single base separates this from a much larger clone, so it may be a read error. Other nucleotide sequences from this sample produce the same CDR3. The genes are TRBV30 and TRBJ2-7, with 10 bases that match TRBD1. The germline V gene has CDR1 GTSNPN and CDR2 SVGIG (reference sequence). V lost 1 base and J lost 4; bases outside the gene matches: 1. The CDR3 runs to 13 residues. CDR3 protein: CAWSAGQGYEQYF. CDR3 nucleotides: TGTGCCTGGAGTGCGGGACAGGGGTACGAGCAGTACTTC. The entire variable domain, with the rest obtained from reference TRBV30 and TRBJ2-7, is as follows: SQTIHQWPATLVQPVGSPLSLECTVEGTSNPNLYWYRQAAGRGLQLLFYSVGIGQISSEVPQNLSASRPQDRQFILSSKKLLLSDSGFYLCAWSAGQGYEQYFGPGTRLTVT.

This rearrangement joins TRBV5-4 to TRBJ1-2; perhaps TRBD1 as D (5 bases). Germline V gene lookup returns CDR1 SGHNT and CDR2 YYREEE (reference sequence). V was pared by 4 bases and J by 5 bases, with 18 bases between. The CDR3 contains 15 residues. The CDR3 nucleotides are TGTGCCAGCAGCCTCTATGACAGAGGCGGGTATGGCTACACCTTC. Protein: CASSLYDRGGYGYTF.

The chain has TRBV7-6 and TRBJ2-5, with D perhaps matching TRBD2 (5 bases). Germline values: CDR1 SGHVS, CDR2 FNYEAQ. Deletions cut 0 bases from V and 2 bases from J, with 22 bases between. The CDR3 covers 19 residues. CDR3 in amino acids: CASSLAILKGVAPQETQYF. The CDR3 DNA reads TGTGCCAGCAGCTTAGCGATTCTAAAGGGAGTCGCGCCTCAAGAGACCCAGTACTTC.

This chain connects TRBV30 to TRBJ1-5, with D maybe TRBD1 (6 bases). The CDR3 is 12 amino acids. Trimming left V 0 bases short and J 9 bases short, with 9 bases between. The germline V gene encodes CDR1 GTSNPN and CDR2 SVGIG (reference sequence). CDR3 in amino acids: CAWSVQGLPQHF. The CDR3 nucleotides read TGTGCCTGGAGTGTACAGGGCCTGCCCCAGCATTTT.

This clone was detected only a few times. V usage is TRBV3-1 (or the pseudogene TRBV3-2) and J usage is TRBJ1-1; D is undetermined. Germline CDR1 is LGHDT and CDR2 is YNNKEL (reference sequence). The CDR3 is 15 amino acids. With 0 bases removed from V and 2 bases from J, the gap between germline ends came to 10 bases. The chain's CDR3 is CASSQDSGFNTEAFF. The CDR3 nucleotides are TGTGCCAGCAGCCAAGATTCGGGGTTCAACACTGAAGCTTTCTTT.

The genes are TRBV5-1 and TRBJ1-1; D remains unclear. CDR1 SGHRS and CDR2 YFSETQ come from the germline V gene. There are 13 residues in the CDR3. V was cut by 4 bases and J by 5 bases, with 12 bases left in between. Here the CDR3 reads CASSKDGKTEAFF. DNA for the CDR3: TGCGCCAGCAGCAAAGACGGAAAAACTGAAGCTTTCTTT.

This clone has a handful of counts. The V gene is TRBV5-1, the J gene TRBJ2-1, with a possible D match to TRBD2 (5 bases). Deletions cut 0 bases from V and 8 bases from J, with 9 bases between. Germline lookup yields CDR1 SGHRS and CDR2 YFSETQ. The CDR3 length is 13 residues. The CDR3 nucleotides are TGCGCCAGCAGCTTGGCCGGGGTGGATGAGCAGTTCTTC. This translates into CASSLAGVDEQFF.

The chain links TRBV6-5 to TRBJ1-1; TRBD1 might be the D (6 bases). From germline, CDR1 is MNHEY and CDR2 SVGAGI. Between the trimmed V and J ends, which lost 5 bases and 8 bases, there was a span of 18 bases. CDR3 length: 14 amino acids. DNA of the CDR3: TGTGCCAGCAGTATTCTCCGACAAGGGACAGAAGCTTTCTTT. Protein: CASSILRQGTEAFF.

In nucleotides, the CDR3 is TGTGCCAGCACCTACTCCGGGACGGCTAACTATGGCTACACCTTC. It translates to CASTYSGTANYGYTF. The gene calls are TRBV6-5 and TRBJ1-2; D may be TRBD1 (5 bases). This CDR3 comprises 15 residues. With 7 bases removed from V and 0 bases from J, the gap between germline ends came to 15 bases. In germline, CDR1 is MNHEY, CDR2 SVGAGI.

The J gene is TRBJ2-1, the V gene TRBV19; no firm D call. The V end lost 9 bases, the J end lost 0 bases, and 15 bases lay between the germline ends. The CDR3 has 15 amino acids. From germline, CDR1 is LNHDA and CDR2 SQIVND (reference sequence). CDR3 sequence: CASTTVSSSYNEQFF. Here the CDR3 DNA reads TGTGCCAGCACGACGGTTAGTAGCTCCTACAATGAGCAGTTCTTC.

This chain uses TRBV15 with TRBJ2-5; 9 bases are a match to TRBD1. The CDR3 contains 17 residues. Trimming at V came to 0 bases and at J to 4 bases, leaving 9 bases not matched to a gene. CDR1 is LNHNV, CDR2 YYDKDF, per germline (reference sequence). The CDR3 DNA reads TGTGCCACCAGCAGAGATGGGGGACAGGGATTAGGAGAGACCCAGTACTTC. Translation gives CATSRDGGQGLGETQYF.

DNA of the CDR3: TGTGCCAGCTCACCAGGTGAGGACAGTCACAATGAGCAGTTCTTC. This translates into CASSPGEDSHNEQFF. The genes are TRBV18 and TRBJ2-1, with D perhaps TRBD1 (6 bases). Germline V gene data show CDR1 as KGHSH and CDR2 as LQKENI. V lost 2 bases and J lost 5, with 13 bases in between. This CDR3 comprises 15 residues.